Below, one T cell receptor (beta chain) is given with its context. The antigen is not known. TCR sequencing used cDNA made by reverse transcription of extracted RNA. TCRdb's copy holds only in-frame clones and misses some; the assay was immunoSEQ multiplex PCR. The sample yields some 150,000 clones, around 71% seen once. This sample was taken from a study of CD8+ T cells in alopecia areata. As for the study in general: Tofacitinib was given for 6 to 18 months, then stopped for 6 months.

General observations from the study: Resident alphabeta T cells of normal skin are also sequenced in scalp samples.

Trimming took off 3 bases at V and 4 bases at J, with 13 bases between the two ends. This CDR3 region has 15 residues. The germline gives CDR1 SGHAT, CDR2 FQNNGV. This receptor was identified in a human donor with alopecia areata. V gene TRBV11-2 combines with J gene TRBJ1-5; the D gene is possibly TRBD1 (5 bases). This material consisted of CD8+ T cells sorted from blood, taken at week 0. The CDR3: CASSFSGGVNQPQHF. For the CDR3, the DNA is TGTGCCAGCAGCTTTAGTGGGGGGGTAAATCAGCCCCAGCATTTT.